Listed below are T cell receptor beta chains from one sample, sequenced in a study of T cell changes during pregnancy in multiple sclerosis. Data came from immunoSEQ multiplex PCR; TCRdb stores just in-frame clones and leaves some out. The table includes more than 85,000 clones, approximately 92% detected once. Here the sequenced sample was peripheral blood, taken in the third trimester of pregnancy. The receptor set was obtained from a female donor in good health, enrolled as a control in a pregnancy study. Each CDR3 is given with its conserved first and last residue.

j_gene | v_gene | CDR3aa
TRBJ2-1 | TRBV5-4 | CASSLLQGNNEQFF
TRBJ2-3 | TRBV4-1 | CASSQDITAYRPRTDTQYF
TRBJ2-7 | TRBV30 | CAWSVSLDVRHEQYF
TRBJ2-6 | TRBV27 | CASSQGTGANVLTF
TRBJ2-1 | TRBV9 | CASSPSTPAVEQFF
TRBJ1-5 | TRBV19 | CASSTRDRGPQPQHF
TRBJ2-1 | TRBV5-1 | CASSLEGQQFNEQFF
TRBJ2-7 | TRBV5-1 | CASSRDRGGGEQYF
TRBJ1-4 | TRBV4-2 | CASSRGGSDEKLFF
TRBJ2-2 | TRBV5-1 | CASSLEISGSNTGELFF
TRBJ2-7 | TRBV11-1 | CASSRGTSGFYEQYF
TRBJ1-2 | TRBV5-7 | CASSFGTNYGYTF
TRBJ2-2 | TRBV6-1 | CASSEIPRVAANTGELFF
TRBJ2-2 | TRBV7-8 | CASRSSVVSNTGELFF
TRBJ2-7 | TRBV9 | CASSVEGHDEQYF
TRBJ2-7 | TRBV7-8 | CASSLRDNSYEQYF
TRBJ1-2 | TRBV27 | CASSPREDYGYTF
TRBJ2-5 | TRBV6-5 | CASSLTGGKETQYF
TRBJ2-1 | TRBV27 | CASRLAGGPFNEQFF
TRBJ2-2 | TRBV5-5 | CASSDGTGRTGELFF
TRBJ2-1 | TRBV11-3 | CASSLGRSSYNEQFF
TRBJ2-3 | TRBV6-5 | CASSRTSSDTQYF
TRBJ2-7 | TRBV27 | CASSLSGGAPWNEQYF
TRBJ2-1 | TRBV7-9 | CASSVVGLAASWNEQFF
TRBJ2-7 | TRBV10-3 | CAISGGSVDEQYF
TRBJ2-2 | TRBV13 | CASRRPGQQNTGELFF
TRBJ2-7 | TRBV4-1 | CASSQRQDSAFEQYF